This TCR beta chain emerged from a study of CD8 T cells in ankylosing spondylitis. General study points: A motif in TCR beta, a set of several highly homologous variants, appeared characteristic of ankylosing spondylitis blood. Reports say disease-linked clones showed up significantly more in matched ankylosing spondylitis synovial fluid. In synovial fluid and blood from reactive arthritis, some motif variants were previously reported. Clones linked with disease were CD8+ and fairly uncommon in the peripheral blood.

For this clonotype: What it recognizes is unknown.

TCRdb re-called the 5' RACE reads through MiXCR, storing one row per CDR3 protein. This repertoire shows 350,000 to 400,000 distinct CDR3 sequences, 20% to 25% found once; its top ten account for around 13%. Germline assignment: CDR1 PRHDT and CDR2 FYEKMQ (reference sequence). The CDR3 has 16 residues. Trimming stripped 4 bases from V and 1 base from J, with 14 bases between. The receptor's source is a male donor with ankylosing spondylitis or in good health (not recorded which). The V gene is TRBV13, the J gene TRBJ2-1; tentative D call: TRBD1 (7 bases). What was sequenced was blood, either unsorted or a sorted T cell fraction (not recorded which). For the CDR3, the DNA is TGTGCCAGCAGCTCAACAGGGGAGGAATCCTACAATGAGCAGTTCTTC. Its protein is CASSSTGEESYNEQFF.